This passage covers 17 T cell receptor beta chains from one sample sequenced in a study of response to subunit inactivated influenza vaccine. A single record per CDR3 protein comes from TCRdb applying MiXCR to the RT-PCR reads. Of fewer than 800,000 distinct CDR3 sequences detected, approximately 14% appear once; the ten largest clones hold 11%. Sequenced material: PBMCs from blood, taken 11 to 12 days after vaccination. All receptors come from a man aged 45-65 years who received an inactivated influenza vaccine.

This chain connects TRBV4-2 to TRBJ2-3; 9 bases fit TRBD2. V dropped 2 bases and J dropped 5; count of bases not matched to a gene: 11. The CDR3 consists of 17 residues. Germline V lookup: CDR1 LGHNA, CDR2 YNFKEQ. CDR3 sequence (DNA): TGTGCCAGCAGCCAAAGGACTAGCGCCTCGAAGGGAGATACGCAGTATTTT. It specifies CASSQRTSASKGDTQYF.

The CDR3 DNA reads TGTGCCAGCAGCTTAACTATAGCTAGCGGTTACAATGAGCAGTTCTTC. It translates to CASSLTIASGYNEQFF. V is TRBV7-9 and J is TRBJ2-1; 7 nucleotides align to TRBD2. The trim removed 2 bases at V and 4 bases at J, leaving 8 bases unmatched. The CDR3 runs to 16 residues. From germline, CDR1 is SEHNR and CDR2 FQNEAQ (reference sequence).

There are many counts of this clonotype. The V call is TRBV10-3, the J call TRBJ2-1, with 9 bases fitting TRBD1. This CDR3 region has 16 residues. V lost 3 bases to trimming and J lost 0 bases; unmatched junction nucleotides: 3. Germline CDR1 ENHRY, CDR2 SYGVKD. CDR3 in amino acids: CAISDSDRGSYNEQFF. The CDR3 DNA follows: TGTGCCATCAGTGACTCGGACAGGGGCTCCTACAATGAGCAGTTCTTC.

This chain joins TRBV5-1 and TRBJ1-6; D remains ambiguous. The CDR3 totals 15 residues. V lost 3 bases, J lost 8 bases, and 15 bases lay in between. Germline CDR1 SGHRS, CDR2 YFSETQ. CDR3: CASSSGLPGDSPLHF. CDR3 in DNA: TGCGCCAGCAGCTCGGGCCTCCCCGGGGATTCACCCCTCCACTTT.

J is TRBJ2-1 and V is TRBV2, with a possible D match to TRBD2 (6 bases). The V gene lost 7 bases and the J gene lost 2 bases, with 12 bases spanning the gap. The germline CDR1 and CDR2 sequences are SNHLY and FYNNEI. This CDR3 comprises 14 residues. The CDR3 DNA sequence: TGTGCCAGCAACCTGGAGGGTCCCTACAATGAGCAGTTCTTC. Its protein is CASNLEGPYNEQFF.

The CDR3 DNA is TGTGCCAGCAGACAGCATGGGACAGCTCTCTACAATGAGCAGTTCTTC. It specifies CASRQHGTALYNEQFF. The chain links TRBV7-2 to TRBJ2-1; TRBD1 agrees at 7 bases. This CDR3 region has 16 residues. Germline V lookup: CDR1 SGHTA, CDR2 FQGNSA. V dropped 6 bases and J dropped 3; count of bases not matched to a gene: 11.

The rearrangement joins TRBV29-1 to TRBJ1-4; TRBD1 might be the D (6 bases). Germline assignment: CDR1 SQVTM and CDR2 ANQGSEA. Trimming pared 6 bases from V and 6 bases from J, leaving 14 bases between. This CDR3 has 13 residues. The CDR3 coding sequence is TGCAGCGTCGGGGACACCAATGATGAAAAACTGTTTTTT. It is translated as CSVGDTNDEKLFF.

The chain recombines TRBV5-1 with TRBJ1-1; D is uncertain. Trimming stripped 0 bases from V and 9 bases from J, with 12 bases between. The CDR3 runs to 13 residues. Looked up from germline, CDR1 is SGHRS and CDR2 is YFSETQ. The CDR3 loop is CASSLDRESKAFF. CDR3 nucleotides: TGCGCCAGCAGCTTGGATAGAGAGTCCAAAGCTTTCTTT.

V is TRBV24-1 and J is TRBJ2-3, with TRBD2 matching over 16 bases. Looked up from germline, CDR1 is KGHDR and CDR2 is SFDVKD. CDR3 length: 15 residues. V was pared by 10 bases and J by 6 bases, with 6 bases of the junction left unmatched. CDR3 residues: CATGLAGGPSDTQYF. The CDR3 DNA follows: TGTGCCACGGGACTAGCGGGGGGGCCATCGGATACGCAGTATTTT.

This clonotype came up a few times. The chain joins TRBV29-1 to TRBJ1-2, with D unclear. The CDR3 has 13 residues. Germline-derived CDR1 and CDR2 are SQVTM and ANQGSEA. V lost 0 bases and J 4 bases, leaving 9 bases between the germline ends. DNA of the CDR3: TGCAGCGTTGAAGACTTTAGTGGCTATGGCTACACCTTC. Translated, it gives CSVEDFSGYGYTF.

In its sample, this clonotype was seen a few times. The chain carries TRBV7-9 and TRBJ2-1; a weak D match, TRBD1 (6 bases). The CDR3 has 14 residues. V gave up 5 bases and J gave up 5 bases, with 13 bases separating them. CDR1 and CDR2 from the germline V gene are SEHNR and FQNEAQ (reference sequence). The CDR3: CASSRTGTNNEQFF. The CDR3 DNA follows: TGTGCCAGCAGCCGTACAGGGACCAACAATGAGCAGTTCTTC.

The J gene is TRBJ2-5, the V gene TRBV30; D remains unclear. Germline CDR1 GTSNPN, CDR2 SVGIG (reference sequence). The CDR3 covers 13 residues. Trimming removed 0 bases at V and 4 bases at J, with 9 bases between. CDR3 residues: CAWSVGVGETQYF. Written as DNA, the CDR3 is TGTGCCTGGAGTGTCGGAGTAGGAGAGACCCAGTACTTC.

The chain couples TRBV15 to TRBJ2-3, with D possibly TRBD1 on 6 matching bases. The CDR3 extends over 15 amino acids. With 5 bases removed from V and 2 bases from J, the gap between germline ends came to 14 bases. Germline CDR1 and CDR2: LNHNV and YYDKDF (reference sequence). CDR3 coding DNA: TGTGCCACCAGCGGGGACACCGACTTCACAGATACGCAGTATTTT. As protein: CATSGDTDFTDTQYF.

This clonotype was seen a few times. The chain recombines TRBV7-9 with TRBJ2-7, with D possibly being TRBD1 (5 bases). This CDR3 spans 14 amino acids. Trimming left V 5 bases short and J 2 bases short, with 13 bases between. Looked up from germline, CDR1 is SEHNR and CDR2 is FQNEAQ (reference sequence). CDR3 sequence reads: CASSPHQGTYEQYF. CDR3 coding DNA: TGTGCCAGCAGCCCTCATCAGGGAACCTACGAGCAGTACTTC.

CDR3 sequence reads: CASSHRNKNTEAFF. The CDR3 DNA reads as TGTGCCAGCAGTCACAGGAATAAGAACACTGAAGCTTTCTTT. V and J are TRBV7-2 and TRBJ1-1, with D possibly matching TRBD1 (5 bases). Per the germline V gene, CDR1 is SGHTA and CDR2 is FQGNSA. The CDR3 covers 14 residues. Trimming pared 6 bases from V and 1 base from J, leaving 12 bases between.

The chain recombines TRBV12-3 or TRBV12-4 with TRBJ1-5; 9 bases fit TRBD1. V lost 3 bases to trimming and J lost 8 bases; unmatched junction nucleotides: 5. The CDR3 runs to 14 residues. The CDR3 loop is CASSFYTGGEPQHF. The CDR3 nucleotides read TGTGCCAGCAGTTTTTATACAGGGGGCGAGCCCCAGCATTTT.

This chain joins TRBV4-3 and TRBJ1-1, with D unresolved. Germline V lookup: CDR1 LGHNA, CDR2 YSLEER. The CDR3 has 16 amino acids. V lost 1 base, J lost 4 bases, and 16 bases lay in between. CDR3 in amino acids: CASSQGSPMERTEAFF. CDR3 coding DNA: TGCGCCAGCAGCCAAGGGAGCCCCATGGAGCGCACTGAAGCTTTCTTT.